This T cell receptor beta chain was captured in a study of early T cells in non-severe SARS-CoV-2 infection. This clonotype was found a few times. Germline CDR1 LNHDA, CDR2 SQIVND (reference sequence). The J segment lost 7 bases and the V segment lost 5 bases, leaving 14 bases of the junction unmatched. The CDR3 spans 16 residues. MiXCR, applied by TCRdb to the 5' RACE reads, yields one record per CDR3 protein. The data show about 85,000 distinct CDR3 sequences, around 14% seen once. This clonotype was obtained from an adult who was a healthcare worker with PCR-confirmed SARS-CoV-2 infection or an uninfected control (not recorded which). Sequencing used whole blood. This chain joins TRBV19 and TRBJ2-1, with TRBD1 matching 7 bases. CDR3 in DNA: TGTGCCAGTAGTGAAGACCGGGACAGCAATTTTAATGAGCAGTTCTTC. Its protein product is CASSEDRDSNFNEQFF.